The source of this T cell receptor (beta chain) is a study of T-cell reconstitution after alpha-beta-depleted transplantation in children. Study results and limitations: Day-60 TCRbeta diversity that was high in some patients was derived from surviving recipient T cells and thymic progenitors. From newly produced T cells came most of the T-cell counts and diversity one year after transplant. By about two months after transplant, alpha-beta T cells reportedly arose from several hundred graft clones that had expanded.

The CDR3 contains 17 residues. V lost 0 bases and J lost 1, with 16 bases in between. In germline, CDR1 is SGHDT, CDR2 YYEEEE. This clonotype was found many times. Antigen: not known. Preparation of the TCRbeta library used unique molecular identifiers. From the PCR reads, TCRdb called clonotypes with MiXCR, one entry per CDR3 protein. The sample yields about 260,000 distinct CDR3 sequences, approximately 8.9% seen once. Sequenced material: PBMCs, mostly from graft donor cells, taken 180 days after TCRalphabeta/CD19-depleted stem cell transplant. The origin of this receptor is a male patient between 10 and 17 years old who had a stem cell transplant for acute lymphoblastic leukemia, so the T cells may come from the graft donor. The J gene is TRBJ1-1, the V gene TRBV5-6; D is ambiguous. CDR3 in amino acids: CASSLAWGGRRNTEAFF. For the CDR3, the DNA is TGTGCCAGCAGCTTGGCGTGGGGTGGGAGGAGGAACACTGAAGCTTTCTTT.